This T cell receptor beta chain was recorded in a study of T cells in Graves' hyperthyroidism and ophthalmopathy. This clonotype has at least ten counts. TCR beta CDR3 sequences were amplified from RNA transcripts. TCR CDR3 underwent first-round RT-PCR with the HTBI primer set. One entry per CDR3 protein results from TCRdb running MiXCR on the multiplex PCR reads. Among roughly 750,000 distinct CDR3 sequences listed, around 17% were seen once. The CDR3 loop spans 13 amino acids. Unmatched junction bases numbered 5, after V lost 6 bases and J lost 7 bases. The origin of this receptor is a man aged 18 to 30 with Graves' hyperthyroidism. Input material: blood. The chain couples TRBV12-3 or TRBV12-4 to TRBJ2-2; 7 bases line up with TRBD1. The CDR3: CASSTQGIGELFF. The CDR3 coding sequence is TGTGCCAGCAGCACACAGGGGATCGGGGAGCTGTTTTTT.